These T cell receptor beta chains were read from a single sample in a study of T cell changes during pregnancy in multiple sclerosis. Method: immunoSEQ multiplex PCR; TCRdb's copy keeps in-frame clones and lacks some. The profile shows under 50,000 clones, around 93% of them singletons. Sequenced material: CD8+ T cells from peripheral blood mononuclear cells, taken in the second trimester of pregnancy. The receptors shown here come from a female donor with multiple sclerosis, enrolled in a pregnancy study. CDR3s include the opening cysteine and the closing phenylalanine or tryptophan. D genes are given only for firm matches. Expanded clones get a size class; other rows say once, few or many, or leave the size out.

TRBJ2-1 | TRBD1 | . | TRBV7-8 | CASSLAGGQTYNEQFF | TGTGCCAGCAGCTTAGCTGGGGGACAGACCTACAATGAGCAGTTCTTC
TRBJ2-7 | . | . | TRBV4-3 | CASSQEWHLNTYEQYF | TGCGCCAGCAGCCAAGAATGGCATCTTAACACCTACGAGCAGTACTTC
TRBJ2-3 | TRBD2 | . | TRBV7-3 | CASSYRTSGGSTDTQYF | TGTGCCAGCAGTTACCGCACTAGCGGGGGGAGCACAGATACGCAGTATTTT
TRBJ1-5 | . | once | TRBV19 | CASSIVRERPNQPQHF | TGTGCCAGTAGTATCGTCAGGGAAAGGCCCAATCAGCCCCAGCATTTT
TRBJ2-5 | TRBD2 | . | TRBV28 | CASSLTFSGGEGTQYF | TGTGCCAGCAGTTTAACTTTTAGCGGGGGGGAGGGGACCCAGTACTTC
TRBJ2-1 | TRBD1 | . | TRBV7-6 | CASSYKGANEQFF | TGTGCCAGCAGCTATAAGGGGGCCAATGAGCAGTTCTTC
TRBJ1-1 | . | . | TRBV27 | CASRIRGEAFF | TGTGCCAGCAGGATAAGGGGTGAAGCTTTCTTT
TRBJ1-2 | . | . | TRBV27 | CASSPGGHGYTF | TGTGCCAGCAGTCCCGGGGGACATGGCTACACCTTC
TRBJ2-4 | TRBD1 | . | TRBV5-1 | CASSPRTGLAKNIQYF | TGCGCCAGCAGCCCTAGGACAGGGTTAGCCAAAAACATTCAGTACTTC
TRBJ2-1 | TRBD2 | . | TRBV6-5 | CASRTTSHEQFF | TGTGCCAGCAGGACGACTAGCCATGAGCAGTTCTTC
TRBJ1-2 | TRBD1 | . | TRBV2 | CASIGSTGGPYGYTF | TGTGCCAGCATAGGTTCGACAGGGGGTCCCTATGGCTACACCTTC
TRBJ2-2 | . | . | TRBV7-9 | CASSSTGLDDTGELFF | TGTGCCAGCAGCTCCACGGGACTCGACGACACCGGGGAGCTGTTTTTT
TRBJ2-7 | . | . | TRBV27 | CASSPRPDYEQYF | TGTGCCAGCAGTCCCAGGCCGGACTACGAGCAGTACTTC